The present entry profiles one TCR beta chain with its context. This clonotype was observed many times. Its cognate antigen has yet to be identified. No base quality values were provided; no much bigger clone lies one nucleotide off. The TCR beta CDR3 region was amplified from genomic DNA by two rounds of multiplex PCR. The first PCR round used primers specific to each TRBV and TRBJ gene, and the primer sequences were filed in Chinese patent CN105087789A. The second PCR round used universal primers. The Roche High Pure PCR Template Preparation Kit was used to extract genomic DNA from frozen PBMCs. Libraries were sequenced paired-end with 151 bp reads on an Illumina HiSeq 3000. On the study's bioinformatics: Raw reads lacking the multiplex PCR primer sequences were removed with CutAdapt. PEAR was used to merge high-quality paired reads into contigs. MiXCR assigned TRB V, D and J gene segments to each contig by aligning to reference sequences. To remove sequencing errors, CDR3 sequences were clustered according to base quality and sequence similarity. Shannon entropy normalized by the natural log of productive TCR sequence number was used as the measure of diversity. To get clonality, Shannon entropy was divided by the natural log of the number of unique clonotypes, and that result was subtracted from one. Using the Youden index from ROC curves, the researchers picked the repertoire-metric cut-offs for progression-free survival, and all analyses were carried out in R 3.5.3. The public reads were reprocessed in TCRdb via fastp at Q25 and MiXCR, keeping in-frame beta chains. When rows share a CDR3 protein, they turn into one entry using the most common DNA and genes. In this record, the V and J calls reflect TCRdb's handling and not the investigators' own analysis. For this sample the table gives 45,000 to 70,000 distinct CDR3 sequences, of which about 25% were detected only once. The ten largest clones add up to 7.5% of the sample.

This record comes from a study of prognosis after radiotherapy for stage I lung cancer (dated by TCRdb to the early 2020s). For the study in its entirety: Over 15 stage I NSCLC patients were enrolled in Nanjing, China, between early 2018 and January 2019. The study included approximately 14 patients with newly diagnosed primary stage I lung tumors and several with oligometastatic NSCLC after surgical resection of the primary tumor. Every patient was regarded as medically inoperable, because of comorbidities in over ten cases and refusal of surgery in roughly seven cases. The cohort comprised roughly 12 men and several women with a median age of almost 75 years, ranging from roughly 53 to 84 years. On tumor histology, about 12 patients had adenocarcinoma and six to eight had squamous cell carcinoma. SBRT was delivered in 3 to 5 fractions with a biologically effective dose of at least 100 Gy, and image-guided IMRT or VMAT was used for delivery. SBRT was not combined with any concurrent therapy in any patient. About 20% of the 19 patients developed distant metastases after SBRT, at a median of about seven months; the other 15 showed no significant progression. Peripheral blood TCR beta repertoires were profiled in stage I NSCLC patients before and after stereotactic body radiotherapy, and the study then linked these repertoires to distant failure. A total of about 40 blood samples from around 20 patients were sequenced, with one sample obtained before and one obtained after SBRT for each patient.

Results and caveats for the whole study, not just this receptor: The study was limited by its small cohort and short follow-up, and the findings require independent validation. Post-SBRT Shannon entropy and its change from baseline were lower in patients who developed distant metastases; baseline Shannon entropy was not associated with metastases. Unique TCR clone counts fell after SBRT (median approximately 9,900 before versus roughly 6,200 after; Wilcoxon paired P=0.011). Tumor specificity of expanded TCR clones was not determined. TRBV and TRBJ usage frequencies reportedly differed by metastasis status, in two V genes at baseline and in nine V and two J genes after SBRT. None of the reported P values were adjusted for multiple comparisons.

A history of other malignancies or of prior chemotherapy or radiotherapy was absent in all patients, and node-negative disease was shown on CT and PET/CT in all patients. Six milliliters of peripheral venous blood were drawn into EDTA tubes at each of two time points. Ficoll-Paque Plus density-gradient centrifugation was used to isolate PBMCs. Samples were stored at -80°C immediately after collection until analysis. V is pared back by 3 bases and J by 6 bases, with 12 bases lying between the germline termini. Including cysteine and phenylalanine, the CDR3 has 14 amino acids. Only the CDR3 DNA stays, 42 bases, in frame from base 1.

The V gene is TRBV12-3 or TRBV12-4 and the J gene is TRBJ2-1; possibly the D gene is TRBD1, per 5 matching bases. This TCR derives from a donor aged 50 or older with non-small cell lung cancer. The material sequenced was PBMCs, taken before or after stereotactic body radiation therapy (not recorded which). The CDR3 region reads CASSLSGSGNEQFF. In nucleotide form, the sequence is TGTGCCAGCAGTTTGTCAGGGTCGGGCAATGAGCAGTTCTTC.